The 30 T cell receptor beta chains below were found in one sample sequenced in a study of T cells in tuberculosis. Method: immunoSEQ multiplex PCR; TCRdb's copy keeps in-frame clones and lacks some. The sample holds roughly 31,000 clones, more than 75% seen once. Noted time point: new active TB diagnosis, blood taken before or within 7 days of starting treatment. Sequenced here: PBMCs, sampled at tuberculosis diagnosis. The receptors were sampled from an adult with tuberculosis.

This clone has just one count. The chain has TRBV11-2 and TRBJ2-5; the match to TRBD2 covers 7 bases. With 5 bases clipped from V and 9 bases from J, the junction kept 6 bases outside the gene matches. The CDR3 has 12 residues. The V gene's germline CDR1 is SGHAT and CDR2 FQNNGV. The CDR3 reads CASSLGRVAQYF. In DNA, the CDR3 is TGTGCCAGCAGCCTAGGGAGGGTGGCCCAGTACTTC.

The V and J genes are TRBV11-2 and TRBJ1-2; maybe TRBD1 (5 bases). The length of the CDR3 is 13 residues. In germline, CDR1 is SGHAT, CDR2 FQNNGV. V was trimmed by 0 bases and J by 8 bases, leaving 10 bases between them. The CDR3: CASSLDRRDGYTF. The CDR3 DNA reads as TGTGCCAGCAGCTTAGATAGGCGGGACGGCTACACCTTC.

This clone has only one observation. The chain uses TRBV27 and TRBJ2-2; D is possibly TRBD2 (5 bases). Germline V gene data show CDR1 as MNHEY and CDR2 as SMNVEV (reference sequence). V lost 3 bases and J lost 5, with 10 bases in between. There are 14 residues in the CDR3. In DNA, the CDR3 is TGTGCCAGCAGTTTGAGGGAGTGGACCGGGGAGCTGTTTTTT. Translated, it gives CASSLREWTGELFF.

The rearrangement joins TRBV25-1 to TRBJ1-2, with D perhaps TRBD1 (5 bases). This CDR3 has 10 amino acids. Looked up from germline, CDR1 is MGHDK and CDR2 is SYGVNS. V was cut by 8 bases and J by 5 bases, with 6 bases left in between. The CDR3: CASGGYGYTF. As DNA, the CDR3 is TGTGCCAGCGGGGGGTATGGCTACACCTTC.

V and J are TRBV18 and TRBJ2-5, with 12 bases lining up with TRBD2. This CDR3 has 15 amino acids. The germline CDR1 and CDR2 sequences are KGHSH and LQKENI. With 3 bases clipped from V and 7 bases from J, the junction kept 6 bases outside the gene matches. This chain's CDR3 is CASSPTTSGGGTQYF. In DNA form, the CDR3 reads TGTGCCAGCTCACCCACGACTAGCGGGGGAGGGACCCAGTACTTC.

The genes are TRBV18 and TRBJ2-4; tentative D call: TRBD1 (8 bases). The CDR3 runs 15 residues. The germline CDR1 and CDR2 sequences are KGHSH and LQKENI. Between the trimmed V and J ends, which lost 3 bases and 7 bases, there was a span of 16 bases. CDR3 sequence (DNA): TGTGCCAGCTCACCGGTCGGACAGGGAGGGAACATTCAGTACTTC. Residues: CASSPVGQGGNIQYF.

The V call is TRBV19, the J call TRBJ1-6; D gene ambiguous. Trimming left V 3 bases short and J 12 bases short, with 6 bases between. This CDR3 spans 11 amino acids. The germline V gene encodes CDR1 LNHDA and CDR2 SQIVND (reference sequence). The CDR3 region has the DNA TGTGCCAGTAGTATCCGGGGACCCCTCCACTTT. It codes for CASSIRGPLHF.

The rearrangement uses TRBV9 and TRBJ1-2; D perhaps matches TRBD1 (6 bases). V was pared by 0 bases and J by 0 bases, with 24 bases between. The CDR3 contains 20 residues. Germline V lookup: CDR1 SGDLS, CDR2 YYNGEE. The DNA for the CDR3 is TGTGCCAGCAGCGTAGCAAACTTGTGGGGACAAAAGTTAGCTAACTATGGCTACACCTTC. Its translation: CASSVANLWGQKLANYGYTF.

This clone showed up just once. The chain has TRBV4-1 and TRBJ2-5; 9 bases are shared with TRBD2. Germline V gives CDR1 MGHRA, CDR2 YSYEKL. The length of the CDR3 is 16 residues. The V and J ends lost 0 bases and 5 bases, in that order; junction bases with no gene match: 7. The CDR3 DNA sequence: TGCGCCAGCAGCCAAGAGAGGCGGGGGGGCCGGGAGACCCAGTACTTC. It codes for CASSQERRGGRETQYF.

The genes are TRBV5-5 and TRBJ2-7; possible D gene TRBD2, 6 bases. The ends were cut back, 0 bases at V and 6 bases at J, with 13 bases in the middle. The CDR3 length is 14 residues. Germline-derived CDR1 and CDR2 are SGHKS and YYEKEE (reference sequence). The CDR3 nucleotides are TGTGCCAGCAGCTTGGTTGAACGGGGGAGCGAGCAGTACTTC. Its protein product is CASSLVERGSEQYF.

The chain links TRBV6-4 to TRBJ1-1, with unresolved D. The germline CDR1 and CDR2 sequences are MRHNA and SNTAGT. This CDR3 is built from 13 residues. Trimming stripped 0 bases from V and 1 base from J, with 3 bases between. The CDR3 is CASSDSGNTEAFF. CDR3 in DNA: TGTGCCAGCAGTGACTCCGGGAACACTGAAGCTTTCTTT.

The V call is TRBV9, the J call TRBJ2-3; TRBD1 matches 9 bases. V was pared by 4 bases and J by 2 bases, with 8 bases of the junction left unmatched. Germline CDR1 and CDR2: SGDLS and YYNGEE. The length of the CDR3 is 16 residues. The CDR3 DNA is TGTGCCAGCAGCACAACCGGGACAGGGATCACAGATACGCAGTATTTT. Translated: CASSTTGTGITDTQYF.

This chain joins TRBV6-5 and TRBJ1-5; D may be TRBD1 (5 bases). Germline assignment: CDR1 MNHEY and CDR2 SVGAGI. The CDR3 sequence is 15 residues long. V dropped 6 bases and J dropped 1 base, with 13 bases sitting between them. CDR3 sequence (DNA): TGTGCCAGCAGCCGACAGAAGGGGAGCAATCAGCCCCAGCATTTT. Protein: CASSRQKGSNQPQHF.

The chain combines TRBV9 with TRBJ1-2; 9 nucleotides line up with TRBD1. The germline CDR1 and CDR2 sequences are SGDLS and YYNGEE. The CDR3 has 20 amino acids. The junction had 24 bases not matched to a gene; V was cut back by 3 bases and J by 6 bases. CDR3 nucleotide sequence: TGTGCCAGCAGCGCGACCCCCGAACCCTCGGGACAGGGTTTATTTAATGGCTACACCTTC. The encoded protein is CASSATPEPSGQGLFNGYTF.

The V call is TRBV6-5, the J call TRBJ2-3; 9 bases align to TRBD1. Germline loops: CDR1 MNHEY, CDR2 SVGAGI. The CDR3 has 13 amino acids. Trimming cost V 5 bases and J 9 bases; bases outside gene matches: 6. CDR3 sequence (DNA): TGTGCCAGCAGTACTTACAGGGGGCGGACGCAGTATTTT. Its translation: CASSTYRGRTQYF.

V usage is TRBV29-1 and J usage is TRBJ2-3; no firm D call. Germline V CDR1 and CDR2: SQVTM, ANQGSEA. CDR3 size: 11 residues. Between the trimmed V and J ends, which lost 2 bases and 9 bases, there was a span of 9 bases. The CDR3 spells CSVEQVGTQYF. For the CDR3, the DNA is TGCAGCGTTGAACAGGTCGGAACGCAGTATTTT.

Here the CDR3 DNA reads TGTGCCAGCAGCTCCCGGGACAGGGGGAACTACGAGCAGTACTTC. This translates into CASSSRDRGNYEQYF. J is TRBJ2-7 and V is TRBV13; 11 bases align to TRBD1. Germline V gene lookup returns CDR1 PRHDT and CDR2 FYEKMQ (reference sequence). The trim removed 4 bases at V and 3 bases at J, leaving 5 bases unmatched. This CDR3 comprises 15 residues.

This sequence joins TRBV4-1 and TRBJ2-5, with TRBD1 matching 7 bases. The germline CDR1 and CDR2 sequences are MGHRA and YSYEKL. The J segment lost 0 bases and the V segment lost 0 bases, leaving 4 bases of the junction unmatched. The CDR3 spans 16 residues. The DNA for the CDR3 is TGCGCCAGCAGCCAAGAGACAGGGTCAGACCAAGAGACCCAGTACTTC. Translating it yields CASSQETGSDQETQYF.

This clone was picked up one time. The chain uses TRBV27 and TRBJ2-3, with 11 bases aligning to TRBD2. Germline CDR1 reads MNHEY; CDR2 reads SMNVEV (reference sequence). Trimming at V came to 3 bases and at J to 3 bases, leaving 5 bases not matched to a gene. The length of the CDR3 is 16 residues. The CDR3 nucleotides read TGTGCCAGCAGTTTTAGCGGGGGGGCCGTGACAGATACGCAGTATTTT. It encodes CASSFSGGAVTDTQYF.

This clone appeared once. This sequence joins TRBV6-5 and TRBJ1-1; the D gene is possibly TRBD1 (5 bases). The germline CDR1 and CDR2 sequences are MNHEY and SVGAGI. The germline V and J ends were trimmed by 6 bases and 3 bases, with 17 bases remaining between them. This CDR3 region has 15 residues. This CDR3 is CASSFRGEADTEAFF. The CDR3 nucleotides are TGTGCCAGCAGCTTCCGGGGGGAGGCGGACACTGAAGCTTTCTTT.

The genes are TRBV4-1 and TRBJ2-2, with TRBD1 matching over 8 bases. V lost 2 bases and J lost 5; bases outside the gene matches: 4. From germline, CDR1 is MGHRA and CDR2 YSYEKL. This CDR3 is 15 amino acids long. The CDR3 coding sequence is TGCGCCAGCAGCCAAAGACAGGGGAGGACCGGGGAGCTGTTTTTT. It codes for CASSQRQGRTGELFF.

The chain combines TRBV18 with TRBJ1-1; 7 positions match TRBD1. With 2 bases clipped from V and 3 bases from J, the junction kept 9 bases outside the gene matches. The CDR3 sequence is 16 residues long. Looked up from germline, CDR1 is KGHSH and CDR2 is LQKENI. This CDR3 is CASSPRNQGVDTEAFF. DNA of the CDR3: TGTGCCAGCTCACCAAGGAATCAGGGGGTGGACACTGAAGCTTTCTTT.

This rearrangement joins TRBV15 to TRBJ2-2; unclear D gene. Trimming left V 8 bases short and J 1 base short, with 8 bases between. The germline V gene has CDR1 LNHNV and CDR2 YYDKDF (reference sequence). CDR3 length equals 13 residues. In DNA form, the CDR3 reads TGTGCCACCGCGCGAGGGAACACCGGGGAGCTGTTTTTT. This codes for CATARGNTGELFF. Full variable domain (rest looked up from reference TRBV15 and TRBJ2-2): DAMVIQNPRYQVTQFGKPVTLSCSQTLNHNVMYWYQQKSSQAPKLLFHYYDKDFNNEADTPDNFQSRRPNTSFCFLDIRSPGLGDTAMYLCATARGNTGELFFGEGSRLTVL.

The chain links TRBV7-3 to TRBJ2-3, with 10 bases identical to TRBD2. With V trimmed by 2 bases and J by 3 bases, 5 bases remained unmatched. The germline V gene encodes CDR1 SGHTA and CDR2 FQGTGA. The CDR3 runs 16 residues. The DNA of the CDR3 is TGTGCCAGCAGCTTATCCCCTAGCGGGAGTACAGATACGCAGTATTTT. Protein sequence: CASSLSPSGSTDTQYF.

The chain uses TRBV30 and TRBJ1-1; TRBD1 matches 7 bases. Germline V gene lookup returns CDR1 GTSNPN and CDR2 SVGIG (reference sequence). CDR3 size: 16 residues. J gave up 9 bases and V 0 bases, and 16 bases lay outside the gene matches. CDR3: CAWSVRGGTPLPKAFF. The CDR3 region has the DNA TGTGCCTGGAGTGTAAGAGGGGGCACCCCTCTACCCAAAGCTTTCTTT.

Written as DNA, the CDR3 is TGTGCCAGCTCATCCCTTAACCGGGACAGAAGATTAAACACTGAAGCTTTCTTT. Amino acid sequence: CASSSLNRDRRLNTEAFF. The chain combines TRBV18 with TRBJ1-1, with TRBD1 matching over 7 bases. The CDR3 length is 18 residues. The germline gives CDR1 KGHSH, CDR2 LQKENI. J lost 2 bases, V lost 5 bases, and 17 bases had no gene match.

The chain employs TRBV11-1 and TRBJ2-5; TRBD2 is a possible D gene (6 bases). The ends were cut back, 5 bases at V and 8 bases at J, with 27 bases in the middle. This CDR3 is built from 17 residues. CDR1 and CDR2 from the germline V gene are SGHAT and FQDESV (reference sequence). The CDR3 DNA follows: TGTGCCAGCAGCCCACCGTTCGGGCGGGACCCCAAGATTACCCAGTACTTC. It encodes CASSPPFGRDPKITQYF.

The V gene is TRBV12-5, the J gene TRBJ1-1, with D perhaps TRBD1 (6 bases). Deletions cut 6 bases from V and 11 bases from J, with 16 bases between. This CDR3 spans 12 amino acids. CDR1 and CDR2 (germline): LGHNT, FRNRAP. CDR3 DNA: TGTGCTAGTGGGCCACAGGGTTTGTTGGCTTTCTTT. It yields the protein CASGPQGLLAFF. The full variable domain, in which reference TRBV12-5 and TRBJ1-1 provide the parts outside the CDR3, is DARVTQTPRHKVTEMGQEVTMRCQPILGHNTVFWYRQTMMQGLELLAYFRNRAPLDDSGMPKDRFSAEMPDATLATLKIQPSEPRDSAVYFCASGPQGLLAFFGQGTRLTVV.

The chain links TRBV5-1 to TRBJ2-5; D may be TRBD2 (6 bases). This CDR3 comprises 13 residues. The germline gives CDR1 SGHRS, CDR2 YFSETQ. V was cut by 4 bases and J by 3 bases, with 10 bases left in between. The DNA of the CDR3 is TGCGCCAGCAGCAGGGTAGCGGAAGAGACCCAGTACTTC. Its protein product is CASSRVAEETQYF.

The genes are TRBV6-1 and TRBJ1-4; the match to TRBD1 covers 10 bases. The germline CDR1 and CDR2 sequences are MNHNS and SASEGT. With 6 bases clipped from V and 7 bases from J, the junction kept 8 bases outside the gene matches. The CDR3 contains 15 residues. The CDR3 region has the DNA TGTGCCAGCAGCAAGGGACAGGGGAACGGTGAAAAACTGTTTTTT. Encoded protein: CASSKGQGNGEKLFF.